The clone carrying this T cell receptor (beta chain) was picked up one time. This record belongs to a study of T cell changes during pregnancy in multiple sclerosis. Here immunoSEQ multiplex PCR was the method, and the copy in TCRdb shows in-frame clones only, minus some. The data hold 90,000 or so clones, with about 92% observed a single time. V shed 4 bases and J 6 bases; nucleotides not matched to a gene: 5. The CDR3 has 14 residues. Germline V gene sequence: CDR1 SGHTA, CDR2 FQGNSA. This receptor was obtained from a female donor with multiple sclerosis, enrolled in a pregnancy study. The chain combines TRBV7-2 with TRBJ2-7; 11 bases agree with TRBD2. Sequenced here: peripheral blood, sampled in the first trimester of pregnancy. The CDR3 DNA reads as TGTGCCAGCAGCTATACTAGCGGGAGCGGCGAGCAGTACTTC. Translated, it gives CASSYTSGSGEQYF.